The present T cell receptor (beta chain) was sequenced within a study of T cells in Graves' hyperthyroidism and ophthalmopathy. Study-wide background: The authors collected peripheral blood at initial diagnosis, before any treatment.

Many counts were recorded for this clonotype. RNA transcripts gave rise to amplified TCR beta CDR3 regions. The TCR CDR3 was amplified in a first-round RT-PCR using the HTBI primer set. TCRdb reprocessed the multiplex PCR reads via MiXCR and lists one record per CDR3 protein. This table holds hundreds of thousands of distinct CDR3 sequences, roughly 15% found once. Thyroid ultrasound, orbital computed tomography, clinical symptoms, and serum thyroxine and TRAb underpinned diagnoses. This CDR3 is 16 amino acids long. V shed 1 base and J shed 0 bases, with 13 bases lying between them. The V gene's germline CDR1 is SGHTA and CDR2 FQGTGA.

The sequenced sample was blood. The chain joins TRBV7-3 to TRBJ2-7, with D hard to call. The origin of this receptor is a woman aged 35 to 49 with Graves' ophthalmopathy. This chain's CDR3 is CASSLSPSSSSYEQYF. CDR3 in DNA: TGTGCCAGCAGCTTAAGCCCTAGTTCCAGCTCCTACGAGCAGTACTTC.